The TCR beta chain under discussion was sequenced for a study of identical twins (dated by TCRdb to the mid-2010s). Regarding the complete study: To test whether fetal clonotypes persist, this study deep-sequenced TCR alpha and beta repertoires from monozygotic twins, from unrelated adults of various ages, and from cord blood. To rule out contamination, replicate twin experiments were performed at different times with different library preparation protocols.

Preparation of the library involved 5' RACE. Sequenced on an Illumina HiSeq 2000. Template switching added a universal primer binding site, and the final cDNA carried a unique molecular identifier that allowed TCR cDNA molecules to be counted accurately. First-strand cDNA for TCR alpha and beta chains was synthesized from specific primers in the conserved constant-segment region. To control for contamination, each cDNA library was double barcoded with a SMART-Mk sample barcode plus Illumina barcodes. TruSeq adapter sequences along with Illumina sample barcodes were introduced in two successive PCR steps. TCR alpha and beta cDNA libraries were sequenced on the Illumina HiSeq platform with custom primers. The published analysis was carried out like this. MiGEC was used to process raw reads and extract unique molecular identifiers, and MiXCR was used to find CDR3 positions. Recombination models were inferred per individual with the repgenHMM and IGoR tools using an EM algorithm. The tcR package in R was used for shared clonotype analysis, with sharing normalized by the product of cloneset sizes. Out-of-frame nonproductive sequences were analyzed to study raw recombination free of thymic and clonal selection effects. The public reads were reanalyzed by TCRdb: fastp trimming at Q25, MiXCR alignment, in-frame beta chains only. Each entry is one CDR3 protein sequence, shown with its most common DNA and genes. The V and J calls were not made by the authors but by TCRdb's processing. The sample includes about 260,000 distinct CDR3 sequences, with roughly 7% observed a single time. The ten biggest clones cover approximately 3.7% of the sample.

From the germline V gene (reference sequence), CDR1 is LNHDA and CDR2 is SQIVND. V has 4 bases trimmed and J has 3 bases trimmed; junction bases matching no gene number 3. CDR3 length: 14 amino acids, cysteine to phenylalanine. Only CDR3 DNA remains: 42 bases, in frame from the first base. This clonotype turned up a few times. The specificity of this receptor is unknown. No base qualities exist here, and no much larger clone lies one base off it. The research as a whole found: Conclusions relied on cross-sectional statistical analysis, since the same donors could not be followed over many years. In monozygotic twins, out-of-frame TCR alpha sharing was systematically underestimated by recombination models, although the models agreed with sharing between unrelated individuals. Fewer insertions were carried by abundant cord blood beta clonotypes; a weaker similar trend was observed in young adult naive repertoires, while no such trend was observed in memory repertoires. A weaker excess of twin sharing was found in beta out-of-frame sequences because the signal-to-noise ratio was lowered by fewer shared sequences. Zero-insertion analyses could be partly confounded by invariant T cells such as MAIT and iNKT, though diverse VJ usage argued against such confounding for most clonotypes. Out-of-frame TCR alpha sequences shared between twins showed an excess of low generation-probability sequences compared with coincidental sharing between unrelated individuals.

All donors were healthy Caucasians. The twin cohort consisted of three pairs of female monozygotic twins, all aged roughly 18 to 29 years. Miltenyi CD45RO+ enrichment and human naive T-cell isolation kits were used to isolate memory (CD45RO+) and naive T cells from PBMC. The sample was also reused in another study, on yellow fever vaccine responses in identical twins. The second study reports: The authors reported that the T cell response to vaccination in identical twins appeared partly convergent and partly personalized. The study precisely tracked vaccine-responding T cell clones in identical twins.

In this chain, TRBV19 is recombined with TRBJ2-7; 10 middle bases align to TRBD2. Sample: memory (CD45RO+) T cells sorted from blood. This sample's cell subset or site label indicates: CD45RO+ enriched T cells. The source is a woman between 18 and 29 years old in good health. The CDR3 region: CASSRASGSYEQYF. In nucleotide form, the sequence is TGTGCCAGTAGTAGGGCTAGCGGGAGCTACGAGCAGTACTTC.